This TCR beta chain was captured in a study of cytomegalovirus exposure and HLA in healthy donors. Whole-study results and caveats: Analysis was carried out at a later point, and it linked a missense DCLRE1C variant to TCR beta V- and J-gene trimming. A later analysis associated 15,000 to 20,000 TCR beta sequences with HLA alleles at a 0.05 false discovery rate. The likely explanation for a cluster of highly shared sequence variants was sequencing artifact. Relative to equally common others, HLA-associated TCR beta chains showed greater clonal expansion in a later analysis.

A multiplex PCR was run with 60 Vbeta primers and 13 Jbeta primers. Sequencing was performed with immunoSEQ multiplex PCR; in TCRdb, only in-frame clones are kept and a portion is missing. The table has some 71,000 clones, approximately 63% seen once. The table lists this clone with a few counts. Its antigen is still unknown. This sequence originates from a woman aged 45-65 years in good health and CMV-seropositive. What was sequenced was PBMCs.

CDR3 sequence reads: CASSPGGIQFF. CDR3 DNA sequence: TGTGCCAGCAGCCCGGGGGGTATTCAGTTCTTC. The V gene is TRBV7-6, the J gene TRBJ2-1; 7 nucleotides line up with TRBD2. Trimming cost V 5 bases and J 13 bases; bases outside gene matches: 5. Germline CDR1 SGHVS, CDR2 FNYEAQ. The CDR3 consists of 11 residues. The entire variable domain, with the rest obtained from reference TRBV7-6 and TRBJ2-1, is as follows: GAGVSQSPRYKVTKRGQDVALRCDPISGHVSLYWYRQALGQGPEFLTYFNYEAQQDKSGLPNDRFSAERPEGSISTLTIQRTEQRDSAMYRCASSPGGIQFFGPGTRLTVL.